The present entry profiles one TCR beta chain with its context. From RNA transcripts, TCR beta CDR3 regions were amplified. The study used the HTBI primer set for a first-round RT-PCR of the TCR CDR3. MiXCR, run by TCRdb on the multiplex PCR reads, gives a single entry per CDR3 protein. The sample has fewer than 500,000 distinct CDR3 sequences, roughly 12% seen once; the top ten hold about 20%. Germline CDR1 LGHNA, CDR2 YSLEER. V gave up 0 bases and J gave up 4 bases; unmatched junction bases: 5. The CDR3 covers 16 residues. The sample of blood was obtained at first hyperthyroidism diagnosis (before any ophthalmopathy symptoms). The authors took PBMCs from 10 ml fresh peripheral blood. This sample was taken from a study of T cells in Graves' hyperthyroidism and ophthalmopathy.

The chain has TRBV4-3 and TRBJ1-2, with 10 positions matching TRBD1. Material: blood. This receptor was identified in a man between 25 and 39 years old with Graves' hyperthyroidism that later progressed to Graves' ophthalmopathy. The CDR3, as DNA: TGCGCCAGCAGCCAAGACGGTAGGGACAGGGGCTATGGCTACACCTTC. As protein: CASSQDGRDRGYGYTF.